This T cell receptor beta chain was obtained from a study of control samples from healthy donors and cancer patients. V lost 6 bases and J 0 bases, leaving 13 bases between the germline ends. Germline V gene lookup returns CDR1 MNHEY and CDR2 SMNVEV (reference sequence). The CDR3 runs 15 residues. Assay: immunoSEQ multiplex PCR; the TCRdb copy retains only in-frame clones and omits some. The table includes around 86,000 clones, approximately 90% detected once. The chain links TRBV27 to TRBJ2-3; a possible D gene is TRBD1 (6 bases). Sequenced sample: PBMCs. The TCR sequence derives from a woman aged 55-70 years with head and neck cancer. In DNA form, the CDR3 reads TGTGCCAGCAGCCCCCGGACAGCTAGCACAGATACGCAGTATTTT. It translates to CASSPRTASTDTQYF.